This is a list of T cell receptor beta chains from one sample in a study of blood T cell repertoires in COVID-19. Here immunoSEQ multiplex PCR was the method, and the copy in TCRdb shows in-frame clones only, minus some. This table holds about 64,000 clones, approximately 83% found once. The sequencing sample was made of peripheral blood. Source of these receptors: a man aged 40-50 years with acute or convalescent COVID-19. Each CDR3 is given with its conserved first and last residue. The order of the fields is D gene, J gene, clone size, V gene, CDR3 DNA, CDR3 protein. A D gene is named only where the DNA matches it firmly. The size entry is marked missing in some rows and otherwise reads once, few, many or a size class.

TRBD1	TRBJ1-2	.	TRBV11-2	TGTGCCAGCAGCCCCCTACGCCGGCAAAACAGGGGGCAGGGATATGGCTACACCTTC	CASSPLRRQNRGQGYGYTF
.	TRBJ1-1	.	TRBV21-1	TGTGCCAGCAGCCCCCAAGCGGGGGCTAACACTGAAGCTTTCTTT	CASSPQAGANTEAFF
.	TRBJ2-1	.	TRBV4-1	TGCGCCAGCAGCCAAGATTCCGGCGGCCTTGGTGAGCAGTTCTTC	CASSQDSGGLGEQFF
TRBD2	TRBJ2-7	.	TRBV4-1	TGCGCCAGCAGCAAAAGCGGGGGGATCTCCTACGAGCAGTACTTC	CASSKSGGISYEQYF
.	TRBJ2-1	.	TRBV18	TGTGCCAGCTCGCGCAGGGATTACAATGAGCAGTTCTTC	CASSRRDYNEQFF
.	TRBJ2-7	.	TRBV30	TGTGCCTGGGCTCTGGAGCCCCACGAGCAGTACTTC	CAWALEPHEQYF
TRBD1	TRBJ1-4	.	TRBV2	TGTGCCAGCGGACGGGACAGTTTTAATGAAAAACTGTTTTTT	CASGRDSFNEKLFF
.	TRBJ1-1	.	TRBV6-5	TGTGCCACGCCCGCGGCCCCGAACACTGAAGCTTTCTTT	CATPAAPNTEAFF
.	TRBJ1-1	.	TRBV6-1	TGTGCCAGCAGTGAGCCCCAGGCGACTGAAGCTTTCTTT	CASSEPQATEAFF
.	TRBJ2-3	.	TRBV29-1	TGCAGCGCAGCTGGTGATCCGCAGTATTTT	CSAAGDPQYF
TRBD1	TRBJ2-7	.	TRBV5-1	TGCGCCAGCAGCTACGGGACAGTCCCCTCCTACGAGCAGTACTTC	CASSYGTVPSYEQYF
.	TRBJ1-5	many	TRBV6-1	TGTGCCAGCAGTGAGATCATGCTGGGGGGTCAGCCCCAGCATTTT	CASSEIMLGGQPQHF
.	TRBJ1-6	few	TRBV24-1	TGTGCCACCAGTGGGGGCCCGAATTCACCCCTCCACTTT	CATSGGPNSPLHF
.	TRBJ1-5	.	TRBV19	TGTGCCAGTAGTATTAAACTTTATAGCAATCAGCCCCAGCATTTT	CASSIKLYSNQPQHF
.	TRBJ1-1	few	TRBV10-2	TGCGCCAGCAGTGGACGGGACATGAACACTGAAGCTTTCTTT	CASSGRDMNTEAFF
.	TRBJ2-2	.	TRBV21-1	TGTGCCACCGATACCGGGACATCCAGCGCGAACACCGGGGAGCTGTTTTTT	CATDTGTSSANTGELFF
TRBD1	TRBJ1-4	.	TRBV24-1	TGTGCCACCAGTGATACAGGGGTTAGACTGTTTTTT	CATSDTGVRLFF
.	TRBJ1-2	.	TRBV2	TGTGCCAGCACTCTTGGAGGAGGGAACTATGGCTACACCTTC	CASTLGGGNYGYTF
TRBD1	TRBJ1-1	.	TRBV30	TGTGCCTGGACAGGGGGCGCAGGGACTGAAGCTTTCTTT	CAWTGGAGTEAFF
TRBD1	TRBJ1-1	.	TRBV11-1	TGTGCCAGCAGCTCGGCGGACAGGGTGGGCACTGAAGCTTTCTTT	CASSSADRVGTEAFF
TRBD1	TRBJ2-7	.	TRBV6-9	TGTGCCAGTCCACGCCCCCTCGCAGGGGGCCACCCCGAAGGCTCCTACGAGCAGTACTTC	CASPRPLAGGHPEGSYEQYF
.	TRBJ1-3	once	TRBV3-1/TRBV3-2	TGTGCCAGCAGCTATCAGGGCTCTGGAAACACCATATATTTT	CASSYQGSGNTIYF
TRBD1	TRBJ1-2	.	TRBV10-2	TGCGCCAGCAGTGAGTTTGGACAGGGTGGCTACACCTTC	CASSEFGQGGYTF
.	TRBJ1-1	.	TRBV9	TGTGCCAGCAGCGTGGGATCGGGACTCCTGAACACTGAAGCTTTCTTT	CASSVGSGLLNTEAFF
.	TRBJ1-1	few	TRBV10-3	TGTGCCATCAGCCCCGCAAGGGGTTCTGAGGAAGCTTTCTTT	CAISPARGSEEAFF
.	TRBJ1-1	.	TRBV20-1	TGCAGTGCCATTCAGAACAATGAAGCTTTCTTT	CSAIQNNEAFF
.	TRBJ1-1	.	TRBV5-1	TGCGCCAGCAGCTTGTCGTACACCCAGACCCGGGACATTGAAGCTTTCTTT	CASSLSYTQTRDIEAFF
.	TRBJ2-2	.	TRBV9	TGTGCCAGCAGCGTTTGGAGAAACACCGGGGAGCTGTTTTTT	CASSVWRNTGELFF
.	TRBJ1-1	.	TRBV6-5	TGTGCCAGCAGTTACTCACAGGCAGCGAACACTGAAGCTTTCTTT	CASSYSQAANTEAFF
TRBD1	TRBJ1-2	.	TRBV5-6	TGTGCCAGCAGCTTGGACCCCCGGGACAGGGGTGGCTACACCTTC	CASSLDPRDRGGYTF
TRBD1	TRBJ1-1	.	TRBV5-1	TGCGCCAGCAGCTCAACCGGGACAGGGGAGGTAGGCACTGAAGCTTTCTTT	CASSSTGTGEVGTEAFF
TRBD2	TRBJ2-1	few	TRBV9	TGTGCCAGCAGCGTCCGGACTAGCGGGTCGAATGAGCAGTTCTTC	CASSVRTSGSNEQFF
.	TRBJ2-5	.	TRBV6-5	TGTGCCAGCGCAGGTGACAGCCGTTCGTTGTCCCAGTACTTC	CASAGDSRSLSQYF
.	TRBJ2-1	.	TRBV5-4	TGTGCCACACGGGGCGGGGTCTCCTACAATGAGCAGTTCTTC	CATRGGVSYNEQFF
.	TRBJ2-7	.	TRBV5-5	TGTGCCAGCAGCTCCCTCTTCGACGAGCAGTACTTC	CASSSLFDEQYF
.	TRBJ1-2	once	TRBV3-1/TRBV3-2	TGTGCCAGCAGCCAAACAGGCGGTAACTATGGCTACACCTTC	CASSQTGGNYGYTF
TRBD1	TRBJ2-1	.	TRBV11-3	TGTGCCAGCAGCCGCCGGGACAGGGGGGAAGATGAGCAGTTCTTC	CASSRRDRGEDEQFF
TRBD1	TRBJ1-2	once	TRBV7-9	TGTGCCAGCAGAGGACAGGGGTTGGACGGCTACACCTTC	CASRGQGLDGYTF
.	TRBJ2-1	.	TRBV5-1	TGCGCCAGCAGCTTGGGGCCAGGCGGAGGTAATGAGCAGTTCTTC	CASSLGPGGGNEQFF
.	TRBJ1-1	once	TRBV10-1	TGCGCCAGCAAAAGGGCAGCGGACACTGAAGCTTTCTTT	CASKRAADTEAFF
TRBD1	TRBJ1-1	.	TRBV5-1	TGCGCCAGCAGCTTGACTGTTAACAGGGGGAACACTGAAGCTTTCTTT	CASSLTVNRGNTEAFF
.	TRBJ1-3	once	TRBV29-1	TGCAGCGTTATCGTCTCAAACACCATATATTTT	CSVIVSNTIYF
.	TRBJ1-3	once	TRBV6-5	TGTGCCAGCAGTTACTCCAGGGGCTCTGGAAACACCATATATTTT	CASSYSRGSGNTIYF
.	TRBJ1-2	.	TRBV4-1	TGCGCCAGCAGCCCGGGGGGCAACTATGGCTACACCTTC	CASSPGGNYGYTF
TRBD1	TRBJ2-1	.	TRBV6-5	TGTGCCAGCCGTTACAGGGGGTTTAACAATGAGCAGTTCTTC	CASRYRGFNNEQFF